These 2 T cell receptor beta chains originate from one sample sequenced in a study of blood T cell repertoires in COVID-19. The repertoire was sequenced with immunoSEQ multiplex PCR; TCRdb's copy has only in-frame clones and lacks some. The table has fewer than 450,000 clones, roughly 88% seen once. The sequenced sample consisted of PBMCs or T cells enriched from blood (not recorded which). Receptors were obtained from a woman aged 40-49 years with acute COVID-19.

The chain uses TRBV19 and TRBJ1-1; D is possibly TRBD1 (5 bases). The CDR3 spans 13 residues. Germline assignment: CDR1 LNHDA and CDR2 SQIVND (reference sequence). V was cut by 2 bases and J by 7 bases, with 11 bases left in between. The CDR3: CASSITSQGEAFF. The CDR3 DNA is TGTGCCAGTAGTATAACCTCGCAGGGTGAAGCTTTCTTT.

The rearrangement uses TRBV14 and TRBJ2-5, with D tentatively TRBD1 (6 bases). The V gene's germline CDR1 is SGHDN and CDR2 FVKESK. The CDR3 consists of 18 residues. Trimming took 0 bases from V and 2 from J, leaving 19 bases between them. CDR3 nucleotide sequence: TGTGCCAGCAGCCAAGATAATACCTGGCAGGGGTCGCAAGAGACCCAGTACTTC. Translation: CASSQDNTWQGSQETQYF.